This T cell receptor (beta chain) stems from a study of T cell responses to AZD1222 COVID-19 vaccine. Study-level points and caveats: Reportedly, close to half of spike-specific TCRs are directed against unmutated variant regions.

The CDR3 contains 11 residues. Trimming took 5 bases from V and 4 from J, leaving 7 bases between them. CDR1 and CDR2 (germline): SQVTM, ANQGSEA. Concerning this clone itself: Its antigen is not known.

Produced via immunoSEQ multiplex PCR; TCRdb's table is partial and in-frame only. The sample lists 100,000 to 150,000 clones, less than 95% occurring once. This sequence originates from an adult in good health. Material: peripheral blood, obtained on day 0 of AZD1222 vaccination. J is TRBJ2-3 and V is TRBV29-1, with unresolved D. The CDR3 DNA follows: TGCAGCGTTAAGAGGTCAGATACGCAGTATTTT. Translation gives CSVKRSDTQYF.